This T cell receptor (beta chain) stems from a study of control samples from healthy donors and cancer patients. Produced via immunoSEQ multiplex PCR; TCRdb's table is partial and in-frame only. Seen here are tens of thousands of clones, approximately 89% observed once, and the top ten hold 15% to 25%. This TCR came from a man aged 45-60 years in good health. Sequences were obtained from blood.

CDR3 in amino acids: CAWSGQPNTEAFF. CDR3 bases: TGTGCCTGGAGTGGTCAGCCGAACACTGAAGCTTTCTTT. This chain links TRBV30 with TRBJ1-1; D gene uncertain. The CDR3 length is 13 residues. The V end lost 1 base, the J end lost 1 base, and 7 bases lay between the germline ends. From germline, CDR1 is GTSNPN and CDR2 SVGIG (reference sequence).